The 5 T cell receptor beta chains given below trace back to one sample, sequenced in a study of T cells in Graves' hyperthyroidism and ophthalmopathy. Amplification of TCR beta CDR3 regions used RNA as the template. The primer set for the first-round RT-PCR of the TCR CDR3 was HTBI. Via MiXCR, TCRdb re-called the multiplex PCR reads, giving one row per CDR3 protein. In the table there are 750,000 to 900,000 distinct CDR3 sequences, 35% to 40% of which are singletons. Source material: blood. The receptors here all came from a man in his late teens or twenties with Graves' hyperthyroidism.

This clonotype was seen many times. The chain has TRBV19 and TRBJ1-5; D ambiguous. The CDR3 spans 15 residues. Trimming stripped 5 bases from V and 3 bases from J, with 14 bases between. Germline CDR1 and CDR2: LNHDA and SQIVND (reference sequence). The CDR3 loop is CASSLDREANQPQHF. The CDR3 region has the DNA TGTGCCAGTAGTCTGGACCGGGAGGCCAATCAGCCCCAGCATTTT. Full variable domain (rest looked up from reference TRBV19 and TRBJ1-5): DGGITQSPKYLFRKEGQNVTLSCEQNLNHDAMYWYRQDPGQGLRLIYYSQIVNDFQKGDIAEGYSVSREKKESFPLTVTSAQKNPTAFYLCASSLDREANQPQHFGDGTRLSIL.

This clonotype was counted many times. For the CDR3, the DNA is TGTGCCATCAGTGAGCCGAGCGGTGGCTTTAATGAAAAACTGTTTTTT. It encodes CAISEPSGGFNEKLFF. The V gene is TRBV10-3, the J gene TRBJ1-4; D unresolved. The CDR3 has 16 residues. V was cut by 2 bases and J by 4 bases, with 14 bases left in between. CDR1 is ENHRY and CDR2 is SYGVKD in the germline V gene.

A word on this clonotype: A read error may produce the germline difference seen at one junction end. V gene TRBV7-7 combines with J gene TRBJ2-2; D possibly matches TRBD1 or TRBD2 (6 bases each). The length of the CDR3 is 15 residues. Germline V gene data show CDR1 as SSHAT and CDR2 as FNYEAQ (reference sequence). The CDR3 here is CASSLSPRGAGEPFF. DNA of the CDR3: TGTGCTAGCAGCTTATCCCCTAGGGGGGCTGGGGAGCCGTTTTTT.

This rearrangement joins TRBV6-5 to TRBJ1-5; D unresolved. Per germline, CDR1 MNHEY and CDR2 SVGAGI. The ends were cut back, 5 bases at V and 5 bases at J, with 16 bases in the middle. The CDR3 has 15 residues. The CDR3 bases are TGTGCCAGCAGTGAAGCTCCGGAACTTTATCAGCCCCAGCATTTT. Residues: CASSEAPELYQPQHF.

This chain links TRBV10-3 with TRBJ1-6; 8 nucleotides match TRBD1. The V gene end was trimmed by 10 bases and the J gene end by 6 bases; junction bases not matched to a gene: 8. The CDR3 sequence is 14 residues long. Germline values: CDR1 ENHRY, CDR2 SYGVKD. The CDR3 here is CASTRTGSNSPLHF. The DNA of the CDR3 is TGTGCCAGCACTCGGACAGGGAGTAATTCACCCCTCCACTTT.